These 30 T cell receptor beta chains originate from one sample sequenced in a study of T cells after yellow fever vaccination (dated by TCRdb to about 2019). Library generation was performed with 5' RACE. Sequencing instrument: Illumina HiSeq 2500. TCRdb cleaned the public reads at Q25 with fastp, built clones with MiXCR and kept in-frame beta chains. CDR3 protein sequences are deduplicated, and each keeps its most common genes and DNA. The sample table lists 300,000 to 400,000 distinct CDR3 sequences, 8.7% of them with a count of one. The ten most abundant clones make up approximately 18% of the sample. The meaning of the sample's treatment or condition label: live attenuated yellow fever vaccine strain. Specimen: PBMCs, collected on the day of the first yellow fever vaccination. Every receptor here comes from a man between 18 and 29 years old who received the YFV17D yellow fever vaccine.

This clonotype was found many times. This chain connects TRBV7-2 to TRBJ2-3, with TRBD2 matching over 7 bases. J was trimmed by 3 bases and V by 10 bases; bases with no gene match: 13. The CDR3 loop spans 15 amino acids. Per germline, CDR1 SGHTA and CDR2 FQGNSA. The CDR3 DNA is TGTGCCACCCCTCCGGCGGGGGAAAGGACAGATACGCAGTATTTT. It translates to CATPPAGERTDTQYF.

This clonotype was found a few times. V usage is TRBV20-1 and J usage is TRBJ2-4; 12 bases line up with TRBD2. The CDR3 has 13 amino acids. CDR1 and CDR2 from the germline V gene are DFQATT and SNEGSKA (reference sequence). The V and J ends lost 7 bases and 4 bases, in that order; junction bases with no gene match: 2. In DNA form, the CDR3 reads TGCAGTGGGCTAGCGGGGGGGAAAAACATTCAGTACTTC. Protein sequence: CSGLAGGKNIQYF.

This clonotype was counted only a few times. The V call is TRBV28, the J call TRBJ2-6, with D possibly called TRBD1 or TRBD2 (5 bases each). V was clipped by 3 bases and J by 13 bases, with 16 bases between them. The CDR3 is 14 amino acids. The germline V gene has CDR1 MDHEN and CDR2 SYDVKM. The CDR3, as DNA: TGTGCCAGCAGTTTGGCAGGGAGTTTTCGGGTCCTGACTTTC. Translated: CASSLAGSFRVLTF.

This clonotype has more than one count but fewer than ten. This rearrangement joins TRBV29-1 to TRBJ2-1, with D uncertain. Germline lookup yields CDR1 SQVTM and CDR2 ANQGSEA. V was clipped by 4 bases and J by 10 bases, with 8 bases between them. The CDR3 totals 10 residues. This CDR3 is CSVVGNEQFF. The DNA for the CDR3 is TGCAGCGTTGTGGGTAACGAGCAGTTCTTC.

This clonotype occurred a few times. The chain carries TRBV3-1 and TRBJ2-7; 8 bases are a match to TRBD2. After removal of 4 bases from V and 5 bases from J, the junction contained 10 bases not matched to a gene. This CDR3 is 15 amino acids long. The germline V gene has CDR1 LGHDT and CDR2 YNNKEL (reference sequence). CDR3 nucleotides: TGTGCCAGCAGCCGGAATATCCTAGCGGGCAACGAGCAGTACTTC. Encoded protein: CASSRNILAGNEQYF.

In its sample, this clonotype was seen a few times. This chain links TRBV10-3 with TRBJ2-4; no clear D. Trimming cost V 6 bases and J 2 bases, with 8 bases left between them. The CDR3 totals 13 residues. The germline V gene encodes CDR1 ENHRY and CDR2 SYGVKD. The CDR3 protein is CAIRDQTKNIQYF. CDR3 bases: TGTGCCATCAGGGATCAAACCAAAAACATTCAGTACTTC.

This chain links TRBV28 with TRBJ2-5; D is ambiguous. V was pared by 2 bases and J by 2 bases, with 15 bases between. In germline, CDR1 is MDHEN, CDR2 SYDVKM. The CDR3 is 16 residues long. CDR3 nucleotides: TGTGCCAGCAGTTTAACGGGCCCGACTTATCAAGAGACCCAGTACTTC. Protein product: CASSLTGPTYQETQYF.

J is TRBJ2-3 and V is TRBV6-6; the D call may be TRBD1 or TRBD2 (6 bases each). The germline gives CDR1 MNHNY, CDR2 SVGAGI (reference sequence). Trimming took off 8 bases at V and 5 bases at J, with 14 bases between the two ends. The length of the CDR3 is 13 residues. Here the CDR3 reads CASGLRGEDTQYF. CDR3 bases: TGTGCCAGCGGCCTTAGGGGGGAAGATACGCAGTATTTT.

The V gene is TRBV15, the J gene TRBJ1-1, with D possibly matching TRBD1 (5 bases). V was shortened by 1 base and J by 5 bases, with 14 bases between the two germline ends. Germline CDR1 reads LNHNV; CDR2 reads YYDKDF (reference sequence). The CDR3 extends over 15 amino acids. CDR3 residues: CATSRGFRDRTEAFF. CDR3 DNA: TGTGCCACCAGCAGAGGTTTCAGGGATAGAACTGAAGCTTTCTTT.

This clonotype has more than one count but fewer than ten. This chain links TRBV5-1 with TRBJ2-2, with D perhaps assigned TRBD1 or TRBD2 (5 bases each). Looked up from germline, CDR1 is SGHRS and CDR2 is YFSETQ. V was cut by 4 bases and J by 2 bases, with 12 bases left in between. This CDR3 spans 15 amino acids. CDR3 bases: TGCGCCAGCAGCACCGGGACCCTCAACACCGGGGAGCTGTTTTTT. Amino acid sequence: CASSTGTLNTGELFF.

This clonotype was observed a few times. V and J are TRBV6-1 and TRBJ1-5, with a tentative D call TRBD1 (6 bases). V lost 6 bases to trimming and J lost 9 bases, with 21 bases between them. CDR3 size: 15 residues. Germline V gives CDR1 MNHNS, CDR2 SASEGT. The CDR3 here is CASSPWDNSFLPQHF. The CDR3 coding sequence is TGTGCCAGCAGCCCCTGGGACAACAGTTTCCTGCCCCAGCATTTT.

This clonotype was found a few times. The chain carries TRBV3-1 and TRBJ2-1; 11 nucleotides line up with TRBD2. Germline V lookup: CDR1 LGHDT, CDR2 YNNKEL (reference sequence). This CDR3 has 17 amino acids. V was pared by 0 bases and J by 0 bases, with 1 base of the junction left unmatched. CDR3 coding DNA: TGTGCCAGCAGCCAAGATGGGACTAGCGGCTCCTACAATGAGCAGTTCTTC. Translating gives CASSQDGTSGSYNEQFF.

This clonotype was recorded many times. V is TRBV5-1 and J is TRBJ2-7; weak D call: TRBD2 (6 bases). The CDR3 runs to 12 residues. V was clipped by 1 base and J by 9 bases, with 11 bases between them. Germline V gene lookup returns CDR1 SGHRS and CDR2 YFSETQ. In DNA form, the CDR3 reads TGCGCCAGCAGCTTGAACATCGGGAGGCAGTACTTC. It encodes CASSLNIGRQYF.

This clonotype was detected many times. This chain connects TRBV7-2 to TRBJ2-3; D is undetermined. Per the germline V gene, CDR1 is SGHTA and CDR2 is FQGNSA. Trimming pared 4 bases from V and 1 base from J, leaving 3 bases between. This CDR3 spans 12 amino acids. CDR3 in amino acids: CASSSGTDTQYF. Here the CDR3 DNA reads TGTGCCAGCAGCTCAGGCACAGATACGCAGTATTTT.

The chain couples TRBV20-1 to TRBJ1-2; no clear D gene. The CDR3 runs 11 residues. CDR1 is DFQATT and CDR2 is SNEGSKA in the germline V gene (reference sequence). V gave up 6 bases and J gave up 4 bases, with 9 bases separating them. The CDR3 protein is CSAGSFYGYTF. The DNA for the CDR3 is TGCAGTGCCGGCAGTTTCTATGGCTACACCTTC.

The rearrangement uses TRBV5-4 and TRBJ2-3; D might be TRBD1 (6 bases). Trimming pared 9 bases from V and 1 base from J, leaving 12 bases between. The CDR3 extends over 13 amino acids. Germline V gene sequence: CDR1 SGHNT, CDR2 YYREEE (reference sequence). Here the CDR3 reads CATLRQGTDTQYF. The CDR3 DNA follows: TGTGCCACTCTTCGACAGGGCACAGATACGCAGTATTTT.

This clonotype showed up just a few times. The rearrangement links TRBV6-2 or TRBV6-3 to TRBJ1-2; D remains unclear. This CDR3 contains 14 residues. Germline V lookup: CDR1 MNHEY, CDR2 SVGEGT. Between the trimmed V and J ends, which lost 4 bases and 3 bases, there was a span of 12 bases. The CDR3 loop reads CASSSAGGDYGYTF. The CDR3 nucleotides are TGTGCCAGCAGTTCGGCGGGTGGGGACTATGGCTACACCTTC.

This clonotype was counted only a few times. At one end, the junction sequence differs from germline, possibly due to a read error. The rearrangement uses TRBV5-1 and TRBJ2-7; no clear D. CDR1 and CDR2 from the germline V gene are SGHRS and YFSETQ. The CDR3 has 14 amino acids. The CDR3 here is CASSPRLTGYEQYF. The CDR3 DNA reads TGTGCCAGCAGCCCCCGCTTAACTGGCTACGAGCAGTACTTC.

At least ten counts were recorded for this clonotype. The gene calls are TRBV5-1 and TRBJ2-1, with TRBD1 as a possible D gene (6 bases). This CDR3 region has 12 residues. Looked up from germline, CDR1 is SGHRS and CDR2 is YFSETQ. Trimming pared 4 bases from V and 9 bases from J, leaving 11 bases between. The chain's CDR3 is CASSAGVSEQFF. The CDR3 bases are TGCGCCAGCAGCGCAGGGGTTAGTGAGCAGTTCTTC.

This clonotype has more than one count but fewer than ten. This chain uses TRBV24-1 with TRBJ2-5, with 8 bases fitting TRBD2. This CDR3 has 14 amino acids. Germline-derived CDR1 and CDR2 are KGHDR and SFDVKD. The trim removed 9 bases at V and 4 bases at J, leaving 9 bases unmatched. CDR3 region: CATAVGSGGETQYF. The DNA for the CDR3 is TGTGCCACCGCCGTAGGGAGCGGGGGAGAGACCCAGTACTTC.

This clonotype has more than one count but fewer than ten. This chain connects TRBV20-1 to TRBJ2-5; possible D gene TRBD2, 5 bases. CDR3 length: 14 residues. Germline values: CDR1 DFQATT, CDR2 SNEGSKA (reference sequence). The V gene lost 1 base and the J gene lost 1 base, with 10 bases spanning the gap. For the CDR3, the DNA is TGCAGTGCTAGAGGGGCTAGCACCCAAGAGACCCAGTACTTC. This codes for CSARGASTQETQYF.

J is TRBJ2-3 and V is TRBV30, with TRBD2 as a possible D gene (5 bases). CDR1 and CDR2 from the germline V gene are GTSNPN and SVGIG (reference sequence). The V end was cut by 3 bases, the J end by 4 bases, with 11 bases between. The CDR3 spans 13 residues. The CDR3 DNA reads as TGTGCCTGGAGCCCCACCGGGGCAGATACGCAGTATTTT. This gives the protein CAWSPTGADTQYF.

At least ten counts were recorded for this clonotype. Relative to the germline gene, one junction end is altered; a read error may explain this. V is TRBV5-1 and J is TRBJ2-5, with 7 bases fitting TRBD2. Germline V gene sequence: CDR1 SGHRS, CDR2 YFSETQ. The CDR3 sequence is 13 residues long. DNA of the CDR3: TGTGCCAGCTCATTCCCGGGGGGAGAGACCCAGTACTTC. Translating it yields CASSFPGGETQYF.

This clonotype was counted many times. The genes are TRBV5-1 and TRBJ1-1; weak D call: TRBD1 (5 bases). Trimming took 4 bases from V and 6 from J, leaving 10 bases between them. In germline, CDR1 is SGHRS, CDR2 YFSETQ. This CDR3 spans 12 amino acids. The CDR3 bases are TGCGCCAGCAGCGCCCAGGGTCCTGAAGCTTTCTTT. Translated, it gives CASSAQGPEAFF.

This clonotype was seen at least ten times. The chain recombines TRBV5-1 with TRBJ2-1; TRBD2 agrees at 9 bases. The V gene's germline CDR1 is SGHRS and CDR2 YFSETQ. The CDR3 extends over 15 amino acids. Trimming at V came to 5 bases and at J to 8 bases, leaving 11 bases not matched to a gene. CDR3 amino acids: CASRRRGGPEHEQFF. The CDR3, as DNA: TGCGCCAGCAGGCGGCGGGGGGGCCCCGAACATGAGCAGTTCTTC.

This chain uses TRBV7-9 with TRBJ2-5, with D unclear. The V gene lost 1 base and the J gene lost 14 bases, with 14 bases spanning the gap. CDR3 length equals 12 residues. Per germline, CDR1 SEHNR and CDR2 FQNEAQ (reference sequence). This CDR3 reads CASSLEAAPTYF. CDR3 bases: TGTGCCAGCAGCTTAGAGGCGGCGCCCACTTACTTC.

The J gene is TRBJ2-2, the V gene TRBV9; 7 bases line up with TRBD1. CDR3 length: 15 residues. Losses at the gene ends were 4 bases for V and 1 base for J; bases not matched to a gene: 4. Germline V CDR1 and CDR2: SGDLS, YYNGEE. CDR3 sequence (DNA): TGTGCCAGCAGCACGAGGACAGGGAACACCGGGGAGCTGTTTTTT. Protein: CASSTRTGNTGELFF.

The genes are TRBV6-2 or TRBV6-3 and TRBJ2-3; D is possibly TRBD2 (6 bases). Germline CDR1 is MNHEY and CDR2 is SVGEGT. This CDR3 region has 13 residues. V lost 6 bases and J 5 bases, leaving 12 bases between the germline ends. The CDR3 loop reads CASRGTLRDTQYF. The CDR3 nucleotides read TGTGCCAGCAGAGGGACTTTGAGAGATACGCAGTATTTT.

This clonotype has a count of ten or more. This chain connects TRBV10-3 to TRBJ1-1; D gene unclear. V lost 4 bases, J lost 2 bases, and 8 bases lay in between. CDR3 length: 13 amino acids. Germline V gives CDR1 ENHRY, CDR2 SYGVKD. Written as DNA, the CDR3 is TGTGCCATCAGTGGCCCAACTAACACTGAAGCTTTCTTT. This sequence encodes CAISGPTNTEAFF.

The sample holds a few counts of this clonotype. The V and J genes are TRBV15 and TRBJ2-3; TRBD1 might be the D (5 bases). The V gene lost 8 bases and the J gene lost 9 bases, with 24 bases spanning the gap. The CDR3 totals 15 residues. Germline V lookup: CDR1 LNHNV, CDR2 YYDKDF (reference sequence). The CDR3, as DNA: TGTGCCACCTGCCAGGGCAGATATTCAAGCAAGACGCAGTATTTT. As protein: CATCQGRYSSKTQYF.